The rows below give T cell receptor beta chains drawn from one sample of a study of blood T cell repertoires in COVID-19. The table came from immunoSEQ multiplex PCR; TCRdb's copy has only in-frame clones and leaves some out. This sample has fewer than 350,000 clones; approximately 87% occur once, and the top ten carry approximately 12%. The material sequenced was peripheral blood. The origin of the receptors is a woman in her twenties or thirties with COVID-19, enrolled during active disease. Both conserved end residues are part of each CDR3. A D gene is named only where the DNA matches it firmly. The size entry is marked missing in some rows and otherwise reads once, few, many or a size class.

V: TRBV11-2
D: NA
J: TRBJ2-7
size: NA
DNA: TGTGCCAGCAGCTGGGGTAGGGGTTCCTACGAGCAGTACTTC
CDR3: CASSWGRGSYEQYF

V: TRBV28
D: NA
J: TRBJ1-6
size: NA
DNA: TGTGCCAGCTGTCCGAGGCCGAGTAATTCACCCCTCCACTTT
CDR3: CASCPRPSNSPLHF

V: TRBV27
D: NA
J: TRBJ1-1
size: once
DNA: TGTGCCAGCAGTTCGCCGACCCTAGGGGCTGAAGCTTTCTTT
CDR3: CASSSPTLGAEAFF

V: TRBV2
D: TRBD2
J: TRBJ2-3
size: NA
DNA: TGTGCCAGCAGCCAAAGGGCCCTAGCGGGGGATGTCACAGATACGCAGTATTTT
CDR3: CASSQRALAGDVTDTQYF

V: TRBV7-9
D: TRBD1
J: TRBJ1-4
size: NA
DNA: TGTGCCAGCAGCTTATTTGGACAGGGTGTAGAAAAACTGTTTTTT
CDR3: CASSLFGQGVEKLFF

V: TRBV7-9
D: NA
J: TRBJ1-6
size: NA
DNA: TGTGCCAGCAGCTTAGCACAAGTCAGTTCACCCCTCCACTTT
CDR3: CASSLAQVSSPLHF

V: TRBV6-4
D: NA
J: TRBJ1-2
size: once
DNA: TGTGCCAGCTTGTGGACATACTATGGCTACACCTTC
CDR3: CASLWTYYGYTF

V: TRBV7-9
D: NA
J: TRBJ1-3
size: NA
DNA: TGTGCCAGCAGCTCCACACAGGCTTCCTCTGGAAACACCATATATTTT
CDR3: CASSSTQASSGNTIYF

V: TRBV5-1
D: NA
J: TRBJ2-5
size: NA
DNA: TGCGCCAGCAGCTTGGCCGAAGAGACCCAGTACTTC
CDR3: CASSLAEETQYF

V: TRBV3-1/TRBV3-2
D: NA
J: TRBJ1-3
size: NA
DNA: TGTGCCAGCAGCCCGACGACAGGCGAGTACTCTGGAAACACCATATATTTT
CDR3: CASSPTTGEYSGNTIYF

V: TRBV5-1
D: NA
J: TRBJ2-3
size: NA
DNA: TGCGCCAGCAGCCCTGAGACTGGAGATACGCAGTATTTT
CDR3: CASSPETGDTQYF

V: TRBV27
D: NA
J: TRBJ1-1
size: NA
DNA: TGTGCCAGCAGTTTAGGTCTGGCGGGGGGCACTGAAGCTTTCTTT
CDR3: CASSLGLAGGTEAFF